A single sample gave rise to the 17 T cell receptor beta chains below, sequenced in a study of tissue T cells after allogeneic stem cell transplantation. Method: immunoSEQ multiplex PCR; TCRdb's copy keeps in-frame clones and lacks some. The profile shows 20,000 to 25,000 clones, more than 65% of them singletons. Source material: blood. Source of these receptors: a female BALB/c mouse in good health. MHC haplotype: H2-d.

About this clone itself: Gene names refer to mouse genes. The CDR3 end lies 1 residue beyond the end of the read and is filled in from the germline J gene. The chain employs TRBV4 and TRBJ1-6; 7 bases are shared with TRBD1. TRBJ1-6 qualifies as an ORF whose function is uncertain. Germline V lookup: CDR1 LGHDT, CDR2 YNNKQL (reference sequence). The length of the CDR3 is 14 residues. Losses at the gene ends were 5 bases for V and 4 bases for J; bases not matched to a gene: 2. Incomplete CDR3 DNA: TGTGCCAGCAGCAAGGGACAGTATAATTCGCCCCTCTAC. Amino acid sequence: CASSKGQYNSPLY. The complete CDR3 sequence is CASSKGQYNSPLYF.

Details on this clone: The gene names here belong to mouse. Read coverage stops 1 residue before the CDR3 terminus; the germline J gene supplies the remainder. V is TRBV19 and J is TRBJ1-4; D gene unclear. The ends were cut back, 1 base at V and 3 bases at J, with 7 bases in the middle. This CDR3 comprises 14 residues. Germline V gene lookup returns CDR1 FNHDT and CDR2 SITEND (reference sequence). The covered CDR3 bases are TGTGCCAGCAGTATAACAGTAGCCAACGAAAGATTATTT. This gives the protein CASSITVANERLF. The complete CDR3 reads CASSITVANERLFF.

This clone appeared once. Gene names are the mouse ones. The CDR3 DNA, read in part, is TGTGGTGCTAGGCACAGGGTTGACACCGGGCAGCTCTAC. Protein product: CGARHRVDTGQLY. The entire CDR3 sequence reads CGARHRVDTGQLYF. The chain uses TRBV20 and TRBJ2-2, with TRBD1 as a possible D gene (6 bases). The read terminates 1 residue ahead of where the CDR3 ends, so the germline J gene completes it. V lost 2 bases to trimming and J lost 3 bases, with 10 bases between them. This CDR3 is built from 14 residues. Germline V lookup: CDR1 GFQATS, CDR2 STVNSAI.

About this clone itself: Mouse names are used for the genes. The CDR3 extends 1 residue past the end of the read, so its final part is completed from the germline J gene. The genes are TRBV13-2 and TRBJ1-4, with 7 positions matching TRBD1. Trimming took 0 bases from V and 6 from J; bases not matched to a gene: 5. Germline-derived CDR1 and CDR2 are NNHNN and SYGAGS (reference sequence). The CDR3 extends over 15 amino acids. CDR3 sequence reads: CASGDAKTGYERLFF. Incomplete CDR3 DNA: TGTGCCAGCGGTGATGCTAAGACAGGGTACGAAAGATTATTT.

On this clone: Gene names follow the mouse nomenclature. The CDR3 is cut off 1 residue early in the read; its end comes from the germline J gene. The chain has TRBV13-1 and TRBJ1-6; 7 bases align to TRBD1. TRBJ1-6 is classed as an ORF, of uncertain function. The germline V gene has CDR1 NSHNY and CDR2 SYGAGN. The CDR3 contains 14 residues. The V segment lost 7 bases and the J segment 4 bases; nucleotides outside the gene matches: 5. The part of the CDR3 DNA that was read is TGTGCCAGCCGCCGGGACAGATATAATTCGCCCCTCTAC. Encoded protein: CASRRDRYNSPLY. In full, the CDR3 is CASRRDRYNSPLYF.

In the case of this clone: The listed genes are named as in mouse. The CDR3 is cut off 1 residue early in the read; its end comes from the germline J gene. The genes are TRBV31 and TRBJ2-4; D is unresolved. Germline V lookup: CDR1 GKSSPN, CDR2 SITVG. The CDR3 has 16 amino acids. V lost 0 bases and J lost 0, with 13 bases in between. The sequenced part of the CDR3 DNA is TGTGCCTGGAGTCTAATGACGGGGTCTAGTCAAAACACCTTGTAC. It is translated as CAWSLMTGSSQNTLY. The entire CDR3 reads CAWSLMTGSSQNTLYF.

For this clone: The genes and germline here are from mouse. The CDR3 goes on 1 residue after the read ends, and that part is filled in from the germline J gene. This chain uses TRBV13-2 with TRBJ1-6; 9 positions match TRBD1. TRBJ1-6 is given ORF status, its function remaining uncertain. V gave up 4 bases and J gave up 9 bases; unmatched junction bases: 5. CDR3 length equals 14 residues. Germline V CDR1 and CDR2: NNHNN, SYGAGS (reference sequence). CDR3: CASGPGQGSSPLYF. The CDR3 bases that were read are TGTGCCAGCGGTCCCGGACAGGGGAGTTCGCCCCTCTAC.

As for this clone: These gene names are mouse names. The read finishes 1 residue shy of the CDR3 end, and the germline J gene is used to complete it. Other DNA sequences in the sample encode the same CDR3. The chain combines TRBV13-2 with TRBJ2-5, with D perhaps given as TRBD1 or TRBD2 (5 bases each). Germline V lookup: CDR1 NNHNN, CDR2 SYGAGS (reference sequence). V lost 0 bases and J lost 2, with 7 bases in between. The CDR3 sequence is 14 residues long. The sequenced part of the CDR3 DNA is TGTGCCAGCGGTGATGGGGGCGGCCAAGACACCCAGTAC. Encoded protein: CASGDGGGQDTQY. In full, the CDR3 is CASGDGGGQDTQYF.

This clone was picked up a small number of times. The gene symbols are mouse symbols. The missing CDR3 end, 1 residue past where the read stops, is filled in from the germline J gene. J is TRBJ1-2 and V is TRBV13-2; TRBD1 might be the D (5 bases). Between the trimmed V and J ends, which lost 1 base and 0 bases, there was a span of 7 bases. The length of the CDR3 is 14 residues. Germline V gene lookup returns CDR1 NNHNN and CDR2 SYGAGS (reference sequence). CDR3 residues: CASGDRTSNSDYTF. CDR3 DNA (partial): TGTGCCAGCGGTGATAGGACATCAAACTCCGACTACACC.

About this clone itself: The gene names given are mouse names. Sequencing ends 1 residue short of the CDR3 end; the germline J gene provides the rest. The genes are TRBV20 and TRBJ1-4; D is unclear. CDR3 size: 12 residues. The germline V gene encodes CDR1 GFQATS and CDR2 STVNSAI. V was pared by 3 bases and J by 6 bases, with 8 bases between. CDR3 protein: CGARSQDERLFF. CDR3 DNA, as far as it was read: TGTGGTGCTAGATCACAAGACGAAAGATTATTT.

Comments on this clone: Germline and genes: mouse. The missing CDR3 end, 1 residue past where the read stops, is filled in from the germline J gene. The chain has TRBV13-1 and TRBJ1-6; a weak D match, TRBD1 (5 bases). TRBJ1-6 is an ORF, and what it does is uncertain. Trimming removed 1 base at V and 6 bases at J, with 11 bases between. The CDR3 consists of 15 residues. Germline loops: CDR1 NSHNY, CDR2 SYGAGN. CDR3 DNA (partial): TGTGCCAGCAGTGATAAGAGGGGTGGTAATTCGCCCCTCTAC. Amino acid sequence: CASSDKRGGNSPLY. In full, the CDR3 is CASSDKRGGNSPLYF.

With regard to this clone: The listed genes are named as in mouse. CDR3 bases read: TGTGCCAGCAGGGACACCAACCAAGACACCCAGTAC. This translates into CASRDTNQDTQY. The full CDR3 is CASRDTNQDTQYF. The V gene is TRBV19, the J gene TRBJ2-5; TRBD1 is a possible D gene (5 bases). The read ends 1 residue early relative to the CDR3; the germline J gene fills the gap. The CDR3 covers 13 residues. Germline CDR1 is FNHDT and CDR2 is SITEND (reference sequence). V lost 5 bases and J 0 bases, leaving 7 bases between the germline ends.

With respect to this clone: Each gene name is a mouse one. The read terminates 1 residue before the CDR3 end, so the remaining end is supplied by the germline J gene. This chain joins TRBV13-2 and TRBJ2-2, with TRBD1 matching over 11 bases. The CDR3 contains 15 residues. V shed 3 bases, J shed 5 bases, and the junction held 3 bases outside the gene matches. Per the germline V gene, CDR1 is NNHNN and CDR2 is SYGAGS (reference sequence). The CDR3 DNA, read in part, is TGTGCCAGCGGTGGGACAGGGGGCTATACCGGGCAGCTCTAC. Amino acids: CASGGTGGYTGQLY. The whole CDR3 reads CASGGTGGYTGQLYF.

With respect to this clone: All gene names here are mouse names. Partial CDR3 DNA: TGTGCCAGCAGCCAAGTACGCAGGGGCACAGAAGTCTTC. Translated: CASSQVRRGTEVF. The complete CDR3 protein is CASSQVRRGTEVFF. The rearrangement links TRBV5 to TRBJ1-1; a weak D match, TRBD1 (6 bases). The read terminates 1 residue ahead of where the CDR3 ends, so the germline J gene completes it. The CDR3 has 14 residues. Trimming stripped 1 base from V and 4 bases from J, with 10 bases between. Germline V gene data show CDR1 as LGHNA and CDR2 as YNLKQL (reference sequence).

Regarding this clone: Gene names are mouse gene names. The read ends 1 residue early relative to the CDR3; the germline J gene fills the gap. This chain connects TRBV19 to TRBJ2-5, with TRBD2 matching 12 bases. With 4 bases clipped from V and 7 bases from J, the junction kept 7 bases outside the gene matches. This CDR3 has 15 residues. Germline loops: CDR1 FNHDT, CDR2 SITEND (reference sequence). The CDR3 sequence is CASSLDWGGAYTQYF. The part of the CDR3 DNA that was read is TGTGCCAGCAGTCTTGACTGGGGGGGCGCTTACACCCAGTAC. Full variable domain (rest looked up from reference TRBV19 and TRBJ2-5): GGIITQTPKFLIGQEGQKLTLKCQQNFNHDTMYWYRQDSGKGLRLIYYSITENDLQKGDLSEGYDASREKKSSFSLTVTSAQKNEMAVFLCASSLDWGGAYTQYFGPGTRLLVL.

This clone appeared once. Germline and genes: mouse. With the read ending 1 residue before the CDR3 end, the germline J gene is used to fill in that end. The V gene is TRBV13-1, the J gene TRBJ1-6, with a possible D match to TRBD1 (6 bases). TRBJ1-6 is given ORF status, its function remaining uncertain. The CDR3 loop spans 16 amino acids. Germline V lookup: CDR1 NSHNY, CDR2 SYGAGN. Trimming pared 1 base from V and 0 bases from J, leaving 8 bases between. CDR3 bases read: TGTGCCAGCAGTGATATGGACAGTTCCTATAATTCGCCCCTCTAC. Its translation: CASSDMDSSYNSPLY. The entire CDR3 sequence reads CASSDMDSSYNSPLYF.

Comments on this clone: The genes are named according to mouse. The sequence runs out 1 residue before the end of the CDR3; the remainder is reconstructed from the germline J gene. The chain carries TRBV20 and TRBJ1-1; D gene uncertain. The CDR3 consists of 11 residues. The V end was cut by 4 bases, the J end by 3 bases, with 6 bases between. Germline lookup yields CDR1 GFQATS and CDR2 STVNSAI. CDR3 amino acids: CGANIHTEVFF. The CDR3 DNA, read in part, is TGTGGTGCTAATATTCACACAGAAGTCTTC. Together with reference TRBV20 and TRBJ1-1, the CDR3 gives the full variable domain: GALVYQYPRRTICKSGTSMRMECQAVGFQATSVAWYRQSPQKTFELIALSTVNSAIKYEQNFTQEKFPISHPNLSFSSMTVLNAYLEDRGLYLCGANIHTEVFFGKGTRLTVV.